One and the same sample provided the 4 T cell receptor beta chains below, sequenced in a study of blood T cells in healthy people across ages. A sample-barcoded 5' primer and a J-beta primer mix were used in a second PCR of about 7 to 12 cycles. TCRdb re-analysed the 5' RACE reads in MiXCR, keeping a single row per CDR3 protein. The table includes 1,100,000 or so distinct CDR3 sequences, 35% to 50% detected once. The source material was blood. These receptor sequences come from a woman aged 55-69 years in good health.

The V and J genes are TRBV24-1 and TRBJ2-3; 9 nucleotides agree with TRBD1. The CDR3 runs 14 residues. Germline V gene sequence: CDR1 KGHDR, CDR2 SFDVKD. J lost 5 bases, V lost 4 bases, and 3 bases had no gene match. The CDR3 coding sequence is TGTGCCACCAGTGACCCGGACAGGGGAGATACGCAGTATTTT. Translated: CATSDPDRGDTQYF.

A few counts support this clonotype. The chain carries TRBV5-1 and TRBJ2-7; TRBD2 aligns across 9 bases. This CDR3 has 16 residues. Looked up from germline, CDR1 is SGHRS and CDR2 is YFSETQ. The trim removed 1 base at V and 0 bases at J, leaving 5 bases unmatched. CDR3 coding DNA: TGCGCCAGCAGCTTGTTCGGACTAGCGTTCTCCTACGAGCAGTACTTC. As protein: CASSLFGLAFSYEQYF.

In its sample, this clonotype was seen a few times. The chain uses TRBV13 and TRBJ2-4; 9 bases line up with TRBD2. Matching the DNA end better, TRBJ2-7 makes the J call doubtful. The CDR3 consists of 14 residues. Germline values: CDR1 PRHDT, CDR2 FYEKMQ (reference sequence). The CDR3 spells CASSFTGTSNEQYF. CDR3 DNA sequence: TGTGCCAGCAGCTTTACGGGGACTAGCAACGAGCAGTACTTC.

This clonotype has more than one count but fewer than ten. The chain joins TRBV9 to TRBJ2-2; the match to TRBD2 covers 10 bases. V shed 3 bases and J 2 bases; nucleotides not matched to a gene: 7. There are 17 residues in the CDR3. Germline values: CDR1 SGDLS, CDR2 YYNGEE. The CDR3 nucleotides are TGTGCCAGCAGCGCCTTAGCGGGAGGATCTAACACCGGGGAGCTGTTTTTT. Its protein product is CASSALAGGSNTGELFF.